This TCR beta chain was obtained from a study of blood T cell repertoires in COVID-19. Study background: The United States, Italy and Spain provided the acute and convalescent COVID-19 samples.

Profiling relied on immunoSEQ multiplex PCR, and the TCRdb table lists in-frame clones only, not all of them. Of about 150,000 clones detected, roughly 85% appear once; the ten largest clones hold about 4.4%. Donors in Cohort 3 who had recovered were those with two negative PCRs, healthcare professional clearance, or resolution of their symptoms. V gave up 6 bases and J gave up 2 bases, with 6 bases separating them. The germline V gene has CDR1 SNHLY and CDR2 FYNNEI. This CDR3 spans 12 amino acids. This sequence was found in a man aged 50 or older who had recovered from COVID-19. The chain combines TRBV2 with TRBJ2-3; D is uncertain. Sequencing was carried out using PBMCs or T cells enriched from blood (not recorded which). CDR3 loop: CASSYLTDTQYF. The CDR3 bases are TGTGCCAGCAGCTACCTCACAGATACGCAGTATTTT.